This T cell receptor (beta chain) comes out of a study of blood T cell repertoires in COVID-19 (dated by TCRdb to between 2020 and 2021). Concerning the study at large: Samples from collaborators originated in the United States, Italy and Spain and spanned both the acute and convalescent phases of COVID-19. The material from the prospective study consisted of cDNA or gDNA derived from T cells, B-cell-depleted T cells, or PBMCs. The dataset comprised deeply sampled blood TCRbeta repertoires from subjects exposed to, actively infected with, or recovered from COVID-19. A freely available public database, intended as a resource for researchers studying the immune response to SARS-CoV-2, is where the repertoires were released. Samples came from the ongoing ImmuneRACE study (first 160 participants) plus 1,254 subjects from 6 global collaborators. The sample metadata nearly always contained a de-identified subject ID, COVID-19 status, age in years and sex. HLA class I and class II types, where available, came from metadata supplied by the sample provider rather than from assay-based typing.

A note on this clone: This receptor's antigen is unknown. Base quality data are lacking; no much larger clone is found one base away.

Overall study results and their limits: The amount of clinical and demographic metadata varied by source and participant and was provided uncurated.

Each collaborating institution followed its own protocols to collect whole blood in K2EDTA tubes. Collaborator samples were shipped for TCRbeta analysis as frozen whole blood, isolated PBMCs, or DNA extracted from either sample type. The immunoSEQ Assay, a bias-controlled multiplex PCR, was used to amplify TCRbeta CDR3 regions from genomic DNA. The authors processed their data as follows. The number of nucleated cells in each sample was estimated by amplification of reference gene primers within the assay. To quantify the absolute abundance of each unique TCRbeta CDR3 rearrangement, sequence reads were collapsed and filtered. For each sample, productive Simpson clonality was calculated as the square root of Simpson's diversity index over productive rearrangements. The table was pulled from immuneACCESS by TCRdb, which kept in-frame rearrangements only. Such tables lose some clones; where checked, under half of the loss comes from unresolved V genes, and the rest has no known cause. Clone size and V and J calls were adopted from that table, with D and trimming inferred from the DNA. Counted in this sample were hundreds of thousands of clones; roughly 85% of them appeared once. Together, the top ten hold 2% to 3% of the sample.

Relative to germline, V is 4 bases shorter and J is 7 bases shorter, with 15 bases between their ends. The germline V gene gives CDR1 as KGHDR and CDR2 as SFDVKD. The CDR3 covers 14 residues, taking in both the cysteine and the phenylalanine. Solely the CDR3 DNA is kept, with 42 bases framed from the first base. The sample consisted of peripheral blood. The sequence was obtained from a woman between 40 and 55 years old with active or convalescent COVID-19. The V gene is TRBV24-1 and the J gene is TRBJ1-1, with the D gene too uncertain to name. The DNA sequence is TGTGCCACCAGTGACTCGGGAAGTCGGGATGAAGCTTTCTTT. It codes for CATSDSGSRDEAFF.